This entry lists 17 T cell receptor beta chains sequenced from one sample in a study of T cell responses to AZD1222 COVID-19 vaccine. Profiled with immunoSEQ multiplex PCR; TCRdb holds only in-frame clones, not every one. The sample records around 130,000 clones, around nine tenths being singletons. Sequences were derived from peripheral blood, sampled 28 days after the second dose of the MenACWY control vaccine. These receptors were collected from an adult who received the MenACWY meningococcal vaccine as a control.

The chain combines TRBV11-3 with TRBJ2-1; D might be TRBD1 (6 bases). The V gene's germline CDR1 is SGHNT and CDR2 YENEEA. The V and J ends lost 2 bases and 5 bases respectively, with 13 bases between them. This CDR3 region has 15 residues. CDR3: CASSLSYPGDNEQFF. The DNA for the CDR3 is TGTGCCAGCAGCTTATCCTATCCAGGGGACAATGAGCAGTTCTTC.

The rearrangement uses TRBV28 and TRBJ2-7; D possibly corresponds to TRBD1 (5 bases). Germline CDR1 and CDR2: MDHEN and SYDVKM. CDR3 size: 14 residues. V lost 3 bases, J lost 5 bases, and 14 bases lay in between. The CDR3 is CASSFPRATHEQYF. DNA of the CDR3: TGTGCCAGCAGTTTTCCCAGGGCTACCCACGAGCAGTACTTC.

This chain joins TRBV11-3 and TRBJ1-5; 10 positions match TRBD1. Germline CDR1 is SGHNT and CDR2 is YENEEA. V lost 4 bases, J lost 6 bases, and 9 bases stayed unmatched. The CDR3 length is 16 residues. CDR3 coding DNA: TGTGCCAGCAGCTCCCATCGACAGGGGGCGTTTCAGCCCCAGCATTTT. As protein: CASSSHRQGAFQPQHF.

The rearrangement joins TRBV18 to TRBJ1-1, with TRBD1 identical over 7 bases. Trimming cost V 3 bases and J 0 bases; bases outside gene matches: 7. The CDR3 has 16 residues. Germline V gives CDR1 KGHSH, CDR2 LQKENI. The CDR3 spells CASSPKRQGLNTEAFF. The CDR3 DNA reads as TGTGCCAGCTCACCGAAGAGACAGGGTTTGAACACTGAAGCTTTCTTT. The entire variable domain, with the rest obtained from reference TRBV18 and TRBJ1-1, is as follows: NAGVMQNPRHLVRRRGQEARLRCSPMKGHSHVYWYRQLPEEGLKFMVYLQKENIIDESGMPKERFSAEFPKEGPSILRIQQVVRGDSAAYFCASSPKRQGLNTEAFFGQGTRLTVV.

This clone appeared a single time. The V gene is TRBV4-1, the J gene TRBJ1-3; unclear D gene. The CDR3 consists of 15 residues. With 0 bases removed from V and 0 bases from J, the gap between germline ends came to 6 bases. Germline V gives CDR1 MGHRA, CDR2 YSYEKL. The CDR3 region is CASSQDPTSGNTIYF. CDR3 DNA: TGCGCCAGCAGCCAAGATCCGACCTCTGGAAACACCATATATTTT.

The gene calls are TRBV15 and TRBJ2-1, with D unresolved. Trimming pared 3 bases from V and 1 base from J, leaving 7 bases between. CDR3 length equals 14 residues. CDR1 and CDR2 from the germline V gene are LNHNV and YYDKDF (reference sequence). The CDR3 loop is CATSSDGSYNEQFF. The CDR3 bases are TGTGCCACCAGCAGCGACGGTTCCTACAATGAGCAGTTCTTC.

The chain recombines TRBV19 with TRBJ2-2; D perhaps matches TRBD2 (6 bases). This CDR3 region has 13 residues. Between the trimmed V and J ends, which lost 6 bases and 1 base, there was a span of 6 bases. Germline CDR1 is LNHDA and CDR2 is SQIVND (reference sequence). CDR3 protein: CASSGGNTGELFF. Here the CDR3 DNA reads TGTGCCAGTAGCGGGGGGAACACCGGGGAGCTGTTTTTT.

This clone was picked up a small number of times. The chain joins TRBV9 to TRBJ2-5; 9 bases fit TRBD1. CDR1 and CDR2 from the germline V gene are SGDLS and YYNGEE. Trimming at V came to 4 bases and at J to 4 bases, leaving 11 bases not matched to a gene. This CDR3 region has 16 residues. The DNA of the CDR3 is TGTGCCAGCAGCCCCAACCGGAGGACAGGGGTAGAGACCCAGTACTTC. The encoded protein is CASSPNRRTGVETQYF.

The chain recombines TRBV7-9 with TRBJ2-3; D gene unclear. Germline lookup yields CDR1 SEHNR and CDR2 FQNEAQ (reference sequence). The CDR3 covers 11 residues. V was clipped by 3 bases and J by 4 bases, with 2 bases between them. CDR3 bases: TGTGCCAGCAGCTTTTCAGATACGCAGTATTTT. This sequence encodes CASSFSDTQYF.

The V gene is TRBV5-1, the J gene TRBJ1-6, with a weak D call TRBD1 (5 bases). Germline V gene sequence: CDR1 SGHRS, CDR2 YFSETQ. V dropped 0 bases and J dropped 7 bases, with 14 bases sitting between them. The CDR3 runs to 16 residues. The CDR3 is CASSLGLGGTNSPLHF. CDR3 nucleotides: TGCGCCAGCAGCTTGGGGCTAGGAGGGACCAATTCACCCCTCCACTTT.

This clone was recorded only once. The rearrangement uses TRBV7-8 and TRBJ2-7; 10 bases fit TRBD2. The CDR3 extends over 14 amino acids. The germline CDR1 and CDR2 sequences are SGHVS and FQNEAQ. Trimming cost V 4 bases and J 6 bases; bases outside gene matches: 6. The chain's CDR3 is CASSSRGLAFEQYF. The CDR3 coding sequence is TGTGCCAGCAGCTCGAGGGGACTAGCGTTCGAGCAGTACTTC.

The V call is TRBV12-3 or TRBV12-4, the J call TRBJ1-2; TRBD1 is a possible D gene (6 bases). The ends were cut back, 6 bases at V and 6 bases at J, with 14 bases in the middle. The CDR3 is 13 residues long. CDR3 in DNA: TGTGCCAGCAGACCGCAGGGGTTCAATGGCTACACCTTC. Translated, it gives CASRPQGFNGYTF.

This clone was found a few times. The chain is built from TRBV7-9 and TRBJ1-5; no firm D call. CDR1 and CDR2 from the germline V gene are SEHNR and FQNEAQ (reference sequence). Trimming removed 0 bases from V and 10 bases from J, with 7 bases in between. The CDR3 is 12 amino acids. In DNA form, the CDR3 reads TGTGCCAGCAGCTTAGCCGCGGGTCCCCAGCATTTT. This codes for CASSLAAGPQHF.

The rearrangement links TRBV3-1 (or the pseudogene TRBV3-2) to TRBJ2-7, with 10 bases identical to TRBD2. V trimming: 4 bases; J trimming: 1 base; junction bases outside the gene matches: 4. Germline-derived CDR1 and CDR2 are LGHDT and YNNKEL (reference sequence). The CDR3 consists of 15 residues. The CDR3 sequence is CASSPTSGLSYEQYF. The CDR3 DNA is TGTGCCAGCAGCCCGACTAGCGGGTTATCCTACGAGCAGTACTTC.

The CDR3 bases are TGTGCCACCAGCAGAGATCAGGGGGATGAGCAGTTCTTC. Residues: CATSRDQGDEQFF. V is TRBV15 and J is TRBJ2-1, with 7 bases fitting TRBD1. Unmatched junction bases numbered 1, after V lost 0 bases and J lost 8 bases. Germline CDR1 reads LNHNV; CDR2 reads YYDKDF (reference sequence). This CDR3 is 13 amino acids long.

This clone showed up just once. This chain connects TRBV6-5 to TRBJ2-7; TRBD2 matches 8 bases. Looked up from germline, CDR1 is MNHEY and CDR2 is SVGAGI. There are 14 residues in the CDR3. J lost 2 bases, V lost 4 bases, and 4 bases had no gene match. The CDR3 DNA reads as TGTGCCAGCAGTTTCAAAGCGGGGGCCTACGAGCAGTACGTC. Amino acids: CASSFKAGAYEQYV.

CDR3 amino acids: CASSQVAYSYEQYF. For the CDR3, the DNA is TGTGCCAGCAGCCAAGTGGCCTACTCCTACGAGCAGTACTTC. The chain combines TRBV3-1 (or the pseudogene TRBV3-2) with TRBJ2-7, with D uncertain. Germline CDR1 is LGHDT and CDR2 is YNNKEL (reference sequence). This CDR3 spans 14 amino acids. V was pared by 1 base and J by 0 bases, with 7 bases between.